The present entry profiles one T cell receptor beta chain with its context. Method: immunoSEQ multiplex PCR; TCRdb's copy keeps in-frame clones and lacks some. The repertoire holds approximately 120,000 clones, with 70% to 90% as singletons. This CDR3 comprises 16 residues. Trimming removed 6 bases from V and 9 bases from J; junction bases left unmatched: 11. Per germline, CDR1 LNHDA and CDR2 SQIVND (reference sequence). This entry is derived from a study of T cell responses to AZD1222 COVID-19 vaccine. The TCR originated in an adult in good health. This chain connects TRBV19 to TRBJ1-6; the match to TRBD1 covers 10 bases. The sequences come from peripheral blood, collected on day 0 of AZD1222 vaccination. CDR3 bases: TGTGCCAGTAGCCCCACCCGGACAGGGGGAAGTTCACCCCTCCACTTT. Residues: CASSPTRTGGSSPLHF.